One and the same sample provided the 8 T cell receptor beta chains below, sequenced in a study of cytomegalovirus exposure and HLA in healthy donors. The protocol was immunoSEQ multiplex PCR, while the TCRdb copy is restricted to in-frame clones and leaves out a portion. Of 120,000 to 150,000 clones in the sample, about nine tenths are singletons; the top ten hold less than 3.5%. Material: PBMCs. These receptor sequences come from a man aged 18 to 30 in good health and CMV-seronegative.

J is TRBJ1-2 and V is TRBV29-1; D is unclear. The CDR3 is 13 amino acids. With 4 bases removed from V and 0 bases from J, the gap between germline ends came to 9 bases. The germline V gene has CDR1 SQVTM and CDR2 ANQGSEA. The chain's CDR3 is CSVGMGANYGYTF. The CDR3 DNA reads TGCAGCGTTGGTATGGGAGCTAACTATGGCTACACCTTC.

J is TRBJ1-5 and V is TRBV4-1; the D is unclear. V lost 3 bases and J lost 0, with 9 bases in between. The CDR3 has 15 amino acids. CDR1 MGHRA and CDR2 YSYEKL come from the germline V gene. The CDR3 DNA reads TGCGCCAGCAGCCAGAGGCAGTATAGCAATCAGCCCCAGCATTTT. This sequence encodes CASSQRQYSNQPQHF.

There are a few counts of this clone. The gene calls are TRBV6-5 and TRBJ2-7; D not resolved. The germline gives CDR1 MNHEY, CDR2 SVGAGI. The CDR3 is 11 residues long. Trimming cost V 7 bases and J 1 base, with 5 bases left between them. In DNA form, the CDR3 reads TGTGCCAGCACTTCGTCCTACGAGCAGTACTTC. This codes for CASTSSYEQYF.

The gene calls are TRBV5-4 and TRBJ2-7; 7 bases line up with TRBD1. The V gene's germline CDR1 is SGHNT and CDR2 YYREEE (reference sequence). With 2 bases clipped from V and 1 base from J, the junction kept 6 bases outside the gene matches. The CDR3 contains 15 residues. The DNA for the CDR3 is TGTGCCAGCAGCTTAGGGGGACAGTCATCCTACGAGCAGTACTTC. This sequence encodes CASSLGGQSSYEQYF.

In this sample, this clone turned up once. V is TRBV6-1 and J is TRBJ2-1, with 7 bases matching TRBD2. The CDR3 totals 12 residues. Germline CDR1 MNHNS, CDR2 SASEGT. V trimming: 11 bases; J trimming: 9 bases; junction bases outside the gene matches: 10. CDR3 residues: CAAPRGDGEQFF. The CDR3 coding sequence is TGTGCCGCACCCCGGGGGGACGGTGAGCAGTTCTTC.

The genes are TRBV5-4 and TRBJ2-2; possibly TRBD2 for D (6 bases). Germline values: CDR1 SGHNT, CDR2 YYREEE (reference sequence). V dropped 2 bases and J dropped 2 bases, with 13 bases sitting between them. The CDR3 loop spans 16 amino acids. The CDR3 DNA sequence: TGTGCCAGCAGCTTTGCTCACGGGGGAAACACCGGGGAGCTGTTTTTT. Amino acids: CASSFAHGGNTGELFF.

The rearrangement uses TRBV11-1 and TRBJ2-3; 12 bases fit TRBD2. The CDR3 has 15 amino acids. The junction had 10 bases not matched to a gene; V was cut back by 5 bases and J by 10 bases. Germline CDR1 and CDR2: SGHAT and FQDESV (reference sequence). The CDR3 is CASSLLAGGRGAQYF. The CDR3 region has the DNA TGTGCCAGCAGCCTACTAGCGGGGGGCCGAGGCGCGCAGTATTTT.

The CDR3 DNA sequence: TGTGCCAGTAGTATTGTGTGGGACAGGGACTATAGCAATCAGCCCCAGCATTTT. Translated, it gives CASSIVWDRDYSNQPQHF. This rearrangement joins TRBV19 to TRBJ1-5; 9 nucleotides align to TRBD1. The J segment lost 0 bases and the V segment lost 3 bases, leaving 9 bases of the junction unmatched. Germline CDR1 LNHDA, CDR2 SQIVND (reference sequence). The CDR3 length is 18 residues.